This T cell receptor beta chain appears in the sequencing data of a study of blood T cell repertoires in COVID-19. Study overall: Specimens from acute and convalescent COVID-19 originated in the United States, Italy and Spain. PBMCs, B-cell-depleted T cells, or T cells were the source of the cDNA or gDNA that made up the material.

V lost 5 bases to trimming and J lost 5 bases, with 10 bases between them. Germline V CDR1 and CDR2: SGHNT, YENEEA. This CDR3 contains 13 residues. This clone was found once. Clones were read by immunoSEQ multiplex PCR, and TCRdb kept only the in-frame ones, dropping some. The data hold approximately 200,000 clones, with approximately 81% observed a single time. The chain recombines TRBV11-3 with TRBJ2-1, with D unresolved. This receptor was taken from a man over 45 who had recovered from COVID-19. The specimen sequenced was peripheral blood. The CDR3 nucleotides are TGTGCCAGCAGCAATAACATAAACAATGAGCAGTTCTTC. Protein: CASSNNINNEQFF.